The 12 T cell receptor beta chains in this list originate from one sample, sequenced in a study of blood T cells in healthy people across ages (dated by TCRdb to the mid-2010s). Preparation of the library involved 5' RACE. Sequenced using an Illumina HiSeq 2500. The second PCR ran for roughly 7 to 11 cycles and used a J-beta primer mix along with a sample-barcoded 5' primer. Using fastp at Q25 and MiXCR, TCRdb reprocessed the public reads and kept productive beta chains. Under each unique CDR3 protein, matching rows form one entry showing the most common genes and DNA. This sample has around 500,000 distinct CDR3 sequences in its table, and about 45% of those were observed once. The ten largest account for around 24% of the sample. The sequenced material came from blood. The receptors were sampled from an older man in good health.

As for this clonotype: A much larger clone lies one base from this, so it may be a read error. The V gene is TRBV6-6, the J gene TRBJ2-7; the match to TRBD2 covers 7 bases. From germline, CDR1 is MNHNY and CDR2 SVGAGI (reference sequence). The CDR3 consists of 15 residues. V was clipped by 6 bases and J by 2 bases; unmatched bases: 10. The CDR3 DNA sequence: TGTGCCAGCAGCGAGATGGGGGGGAGTGCCTACGAGCAGTACTTC. Amino acids: CASSEMGGSAYEQYF.

This clonotype was seen only once. J is TRBJ2-5 and V is TRBV5-1; D unclear. CDR1 is SGHRS, CDR2 YFSETQ, per germline. This CDR3 region has 14 residues. Trimming took off 2 bases at V and 2 bases at J, with 10 bases between the two ends. CDR3 residues: CASSLRLEQETQYF. DNA for the CDR3: TGCGCCAGCAGCTTAAGGCTTGAGCAAGAGACCCAGTACTTC.

This clonotype came up once. The chain uses TRBV6-2 or TRBV6-3 and TRBJ2-1, with TRBD1 matching over 7 bases. The J segment lost 3 bases and the V segment lost 5 bases, leaving 7 bases of the junction unmatched. CDR1 and CDR2 (germline): MNHEY, SVGEGT. The CDR3 sequence is 15 residues long. The CDR3 sequence is CASSEDRLDYNEQFF. CDR3 DNA: TGTGCCAGCAGTGAGGACAGGTTAGACTACAATGAGCAGTTCTTC.

The V call is TRBV12-3 or TRBV12-4, the J call TRBJ2-3; 8 bases agree with TRBD2. The CDR3 loop spans 16 amino acids. V was clipped by 1 base and J by 2 bases; unmatched bases: 5. CDR3 DNA: TGTGCCAGCAGTTTAGTAGCGGGAAGCTACACAGATACGCAGTATTTT. Amino acid sequence: CASSLVAGSYTDTQYF.

In DNA, the CDR3 is TGTGCCAGCAGCTTAGCAAGACTAGCTGGCCAAGAGACCCAGTACTTC. It specifies CASSLARLAGQETQYF. This chain links TRBV7-6 with TRBJ2-5, with 7 nucleotides matching TRBD2. The CDR3 length is 16 residues. Trimming at V came to 0 bases and at J to 1 base, leaving 5 bases not matched to a gene. Germline V lookup: CDR1 SGHVS, CDR2 FNYEAQ.

This clonotype came up once. The chain carries TRBV30 and TRBJ1-2; D is uncertain. Germline lookup yields CDR1 GTSNPN and CDR2 SVGIG (reference sequence). This CDR3 region has 13 residues. The ends were cut back, 2 bases at V and 8 bases at J, with 15 bases in the middle. Written as DNA, the CDR3 is TGTGCCTGGAGTTCGAGGGTTTTATCGGGCTACACCTTC. It codes for CAWSSRVLSGYTF.

The count of this clonotype is one. The gene calls are TRBV12-3 or TRBV12-4 and TRBJ2-3, with D possibly being TRBD1 or TRBD2 (5 bases each). CDR3 length equals 15 residues. The V and J ends lost 5 bases and 0 bases respectively, with 12 bases between them. As DNA, the CDR3 is TGTGCCAGCAGTCCGGGGCCAGGGAGCACAGATACGCAGTATTTT. It codes for CASSPGPGSTDTQYF.

The genes are TRBV4-3 and TRBJ1-4; a weak D match, TRBD1 (5 bases). With 4 bases removed from V and 11 bases from J, the gap between germline ends came to 20 bases. The CDR3 is 15 amino acids. Germline lookup yields CDR1 LGHNA and CDR2 YSLEER. DNA of the CDR3: TGCGCCAGCAGCCCAGGACCAGGGTTGCAGGGTAAACTGTTTTTT. Protein product: CASSPGPGLQGKLFF.

Turning to this clonotype: One end of the junction does not line up with germline, which may come from a read error. This sequence joins TRBV29-1 and TRBJ2-7; D remains unclear. This CDR3 is built from 12 residues. Germline assignment: CDR1 SQVTM and CDR2 ANQGSEA. The CDR3 sequence is CGVANSPYEQYF. Written as DNA, the CDR3 is TGCGGCGTTGCTAACAGCCCCTACGAGCAGTACTTC.

In its sample, this clonotype was seen many times. The chain links TRBV7-9 to TRBJ2-7; a weak D match, TRBD2 (5 bases). V was clipped by 3 bases and J by 3 bases, with 15 bases between them. CDR1 SEHNR and CDR2 FQNEAQ come from the germline V gene (reference sequence). The CDR3 sequence is 15 residues long. In nucleotides, the CDR3 is TGTGCCAGCAGCTTGAACTCGGACTTATTCTACGAGCAGTACTTC. Amino acids: CASSLNSDLFYEQYF.

The chain has TRBV20-1 and TRBJ1-2; TRBD1 is a possible D gene (6 bases). The CDR3 has 12 residues. Germline CDR1 is DFQATT and CDR2 is SNEGSKA (reference sequence). The germline V and J ends were trimmed by 0 bases and 8 bases, with 10 bases remaining between them. CDR3 in amino acids: CSARDLQGGYTF. The DNA of the CDR3 is TGCAGTGCTAGAGATTTACAGGGCGGCTACACCTTC.

The V gene is TRBV28, the J gene TRBJ1-5, with D perhaps TRBD1 (6 bases). This CDR3 has 15 amino acids. Trimming stripped 7 bases from V and 11 bases from J, with 24 bases between. Germline-derived CDR1 and CDR2 are MDHEN and SYDVKM. The DNA of the CDR3 is TGTGCCAGCACCGCTCAGGGGCCCAGCGGAGTCGCCCAGCATTTT. Translated, it gives CASTAQGPSGVAQHF.